This entry concerns a single T cell receptor (beta chain). Time point in this sample: pre-treatment baseline. The record originates from a study of blood T cell dynamics during melanoma immunotherapy. DNA loading was fixed at 350 ng for all bulk PBMC samples. This table comes from immunoSEQ multiplex PCR, and its TCRdb copy is limited to in-frame clones, with some not included. This sample has 8,600 or so clones, with more than 75% found just once. The receptor's source is a human donor with melanoma. Here the sequenced sample was blood, taken from a patient treated with checkpoint blockade.

CDR3 protein: CASSRDGNYGYTF. DNA of the CDR3: TGTGCCAGCTCCCGGGACGGAAACTATGGCTACACCTTC. The chain is built from TRBV18 and TRBJ1-2; perhaps TRBD1 as D (5 bases). V gave up 6 bases and J gave up 2 bases, with 10 bases separating them. This CDR3 spans 13 amino acids. Germline values: CDR1 KGHSH, CDR2 LQKENI.